The TCR beta chain under discussion was sequenced for a study of blood T cell repertoires in COVID-19. Study as a whole: COVID-19 samples collected from the United States, Italy and Spain covered acute and convalescent phases. The analysed material was cDNA or gDNA that came from T cells, B-cell-depleted T cells, or PBMCs.

Authors' processing steps: Amplification of reference gene primers provided the estimated nucleated cell counts. The assay was immunoSEQ multiplex PCR, and TCRdb's table has in-frame clones only and misses some. Clone size and V and J calls were adopted from that table, with D and trimming inferred from the DNA. The sample lists 200,000 to 250,000 clones; around nine tenths were seen once. The CDR3 extends over 12 amino acids. Germline V lookup: CDR1 GTSNPN, CDR2 SVGIG (reference sequence). Trimming took off 4 bases at V and 6 bases at J, with 12 bases between the two ends. The sequencing sample was made of peripheral blood. This clonotype was sampled from a man between 18 and 29 years old with active or convalescent COVID-19. The V gene is TRBV30, the J gene TRBJ1-1; D is perhaps TRBD1 (6 bases). The CDR3 protein is CAWNSDSAEAFF. In DNA form, the CDR3 reads TGTGCCTGGAATTCGGACAGCGCTGAAGCTTTCTTT.